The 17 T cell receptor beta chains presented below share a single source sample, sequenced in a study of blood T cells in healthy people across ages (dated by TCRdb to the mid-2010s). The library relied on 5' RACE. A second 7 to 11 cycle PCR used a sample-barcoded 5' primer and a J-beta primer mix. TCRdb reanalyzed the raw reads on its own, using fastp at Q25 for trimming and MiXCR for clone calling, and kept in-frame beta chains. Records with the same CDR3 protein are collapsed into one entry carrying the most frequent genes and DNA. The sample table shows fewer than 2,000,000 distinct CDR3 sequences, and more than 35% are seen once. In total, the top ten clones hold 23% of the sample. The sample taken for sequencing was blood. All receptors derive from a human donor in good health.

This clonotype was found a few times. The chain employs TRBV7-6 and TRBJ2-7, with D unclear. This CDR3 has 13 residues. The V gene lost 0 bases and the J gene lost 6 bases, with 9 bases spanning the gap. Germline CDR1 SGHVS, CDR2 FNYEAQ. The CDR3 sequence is CASSLAVQSEQYF. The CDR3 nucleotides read TGTGCCAGCAGCTTAGCGGTACAGTCCGAGCAGTACTTC. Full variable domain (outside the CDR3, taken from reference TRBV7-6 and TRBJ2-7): GAGVSQSPRYKVTKRGQDVALRCDPISGHVSLYWYRQALGQGPEFLTYFNYEAQQDKSGLPNDRFSAERPEGSISTLTIQRTEQRDSAMYRCASSLAVQSEQYFGPGTRLTVT.

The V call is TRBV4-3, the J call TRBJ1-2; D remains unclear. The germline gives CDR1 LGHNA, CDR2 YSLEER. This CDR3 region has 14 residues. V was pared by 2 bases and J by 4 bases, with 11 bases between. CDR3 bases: TGCGCCAGCAGCCAACGGAAAGACGCCTATGGCTACACCTTC. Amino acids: CASSQRKDAYGYTF.

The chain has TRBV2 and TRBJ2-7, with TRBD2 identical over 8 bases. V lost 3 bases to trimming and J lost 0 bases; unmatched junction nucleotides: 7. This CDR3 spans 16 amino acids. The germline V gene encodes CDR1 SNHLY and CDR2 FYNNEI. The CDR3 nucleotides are TGTGCCAGCAGTGACCCTACTAGCGGTGACTCCTACGAGCAGTACTTC. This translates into CASSDPTSGDSYEQYF.

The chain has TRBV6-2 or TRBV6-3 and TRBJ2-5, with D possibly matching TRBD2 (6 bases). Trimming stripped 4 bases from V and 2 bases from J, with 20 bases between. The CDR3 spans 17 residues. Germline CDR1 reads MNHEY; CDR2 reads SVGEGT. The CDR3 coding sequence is TGTGCCAGCAGTTTCCCGTTAGGTGGGGGGAAACAAGAGACCCAGTACTTC. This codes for CASSFPLGGGKQETQYF.

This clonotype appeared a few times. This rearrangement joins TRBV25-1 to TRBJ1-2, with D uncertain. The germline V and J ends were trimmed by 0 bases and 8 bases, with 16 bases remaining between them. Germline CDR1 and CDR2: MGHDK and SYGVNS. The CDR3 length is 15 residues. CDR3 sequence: CASSEYFARSGGYTF. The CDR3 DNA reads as TGTGCCAGCAGTGAATATTTTGCGAGATCCGGAGGCTACACCTTC.

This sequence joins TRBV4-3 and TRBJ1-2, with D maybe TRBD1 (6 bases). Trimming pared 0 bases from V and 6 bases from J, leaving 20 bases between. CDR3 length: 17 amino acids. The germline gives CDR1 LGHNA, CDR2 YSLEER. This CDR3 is CASSQDFLGGERDGYTF. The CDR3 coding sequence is TGCGCCAGCAGCCAAGATTTCTTAGGGGGAGAGAGGGATGGCTACACCTTC.

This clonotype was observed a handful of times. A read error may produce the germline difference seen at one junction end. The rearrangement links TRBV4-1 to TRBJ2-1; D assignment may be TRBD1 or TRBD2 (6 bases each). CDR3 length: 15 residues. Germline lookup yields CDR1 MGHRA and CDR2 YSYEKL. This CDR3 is CVSSQEGGSYNEQFF. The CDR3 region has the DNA TGCGTCAGCAGCCAAGAGGGGGGTTCCTACAATGAGCAGTTCTTC.

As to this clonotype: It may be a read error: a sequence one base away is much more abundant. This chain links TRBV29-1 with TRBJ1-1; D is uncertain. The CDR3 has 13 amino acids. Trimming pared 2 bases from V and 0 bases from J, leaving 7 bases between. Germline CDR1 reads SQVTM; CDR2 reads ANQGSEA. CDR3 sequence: CSVEWQLNTEAFF. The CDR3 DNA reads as TGCAGCGTTGAATGGCAGCTGAACACTGAAGCTTTCTTT.

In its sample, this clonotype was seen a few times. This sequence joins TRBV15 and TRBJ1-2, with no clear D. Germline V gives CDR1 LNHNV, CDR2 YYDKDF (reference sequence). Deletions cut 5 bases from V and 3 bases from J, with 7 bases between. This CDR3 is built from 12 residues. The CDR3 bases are TGTGCCACCAGCCTACAAGACTATGGCTACACCTTC. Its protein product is CATSLQDYGYTF.

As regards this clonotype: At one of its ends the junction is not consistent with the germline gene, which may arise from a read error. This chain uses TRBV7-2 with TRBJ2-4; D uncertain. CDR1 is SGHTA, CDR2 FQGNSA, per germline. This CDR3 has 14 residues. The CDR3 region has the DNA TGTGTCAGCAGCTCTCGGGCCGTAAAAAACATTCAGTACTTC. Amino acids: CVSSSRAVKNIQYF.

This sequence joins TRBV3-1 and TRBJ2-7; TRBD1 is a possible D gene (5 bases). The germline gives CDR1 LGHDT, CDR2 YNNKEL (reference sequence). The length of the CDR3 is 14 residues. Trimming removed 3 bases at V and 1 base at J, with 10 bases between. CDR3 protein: CASSHATASYEQYF. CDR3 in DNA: TGTGCCAGCAGCCATGCGACAGCTTCCTACGAGCAGTACTTC.

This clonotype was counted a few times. The CDR3 bases are TGTGCCAGCAGCCCGCAATTGGCGACCCAGTACTTC. Translated: CASSPQLATQYF. V is TRBV3-1 and J is TRBJ2-5; D gene uncertain. The CDR3 runs 12 residues. Germline V gene lookup returns CDR1 LGHDT and CDR2 YNNKEL (reference sequence). Trimming pared 4 bases from V and 7 bases from J, leaving 10 bases between.

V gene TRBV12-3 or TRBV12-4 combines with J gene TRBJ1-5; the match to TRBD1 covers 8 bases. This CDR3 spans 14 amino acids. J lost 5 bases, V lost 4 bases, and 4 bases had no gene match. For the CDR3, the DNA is TGTGCCAGCAGTTGGACAGGGTCGGATCAGCCCCAGCATTTT. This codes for CASSWTGSDQPQHF.

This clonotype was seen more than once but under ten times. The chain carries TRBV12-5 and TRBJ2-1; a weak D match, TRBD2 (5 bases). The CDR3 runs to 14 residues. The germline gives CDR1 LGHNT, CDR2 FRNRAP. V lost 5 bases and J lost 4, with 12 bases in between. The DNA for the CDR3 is TGTGCTAGTGGTCCCCCCCGGGGATACAATGAGCAGTTCTTC. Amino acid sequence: CASGPPRGYNEQFF.

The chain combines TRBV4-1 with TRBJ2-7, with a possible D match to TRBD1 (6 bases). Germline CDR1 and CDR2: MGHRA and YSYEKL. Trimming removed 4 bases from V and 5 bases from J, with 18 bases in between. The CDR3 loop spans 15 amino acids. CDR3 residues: CASSLSPQGQDEQYF. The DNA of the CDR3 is TGCGCCAGCAGCCTAAGCCCGCAGGGGCAGGACGAGCAGTACTTC.

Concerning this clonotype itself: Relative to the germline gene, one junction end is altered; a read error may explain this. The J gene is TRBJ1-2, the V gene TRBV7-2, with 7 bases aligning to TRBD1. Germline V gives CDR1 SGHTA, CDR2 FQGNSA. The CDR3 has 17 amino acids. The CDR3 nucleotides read TGTGCCAGCGGCTTAGCGGGTTACAGGGGTGTAAACTATGGCTACACCTTC. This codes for CASGLAGYRGVNYGYTF.

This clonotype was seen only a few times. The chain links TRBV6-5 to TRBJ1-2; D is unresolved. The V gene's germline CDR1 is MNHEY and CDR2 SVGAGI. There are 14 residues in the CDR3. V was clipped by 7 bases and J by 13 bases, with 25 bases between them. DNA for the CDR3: TGTGCCAGCACCAACATCCCGGGCCAAGGGCGTGCCACCTTC. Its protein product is CASTNIPGQGRATF.